This TCR beta chain was identified in a study of cytomegalovirus exposure and HLA in healthy donors. Overall study results and limits: The study flagged some 170 TCR beta chains as cytomegalovirus-associated.

Profiled with immunoSEQ multiplex PCR; TCRdb holds only in-frame clones, not every one. In the table there are some 330,000 clones, about nine tenths of which are singletons. For this clone: The target antigen is unknown.

Germline V gene sequence: CDR1 MDHEN, CDR2 SYDVKM. The CDR3 loop spans 16 amino acids. V was shortened by 6 bases and J by 2 bases, with 18 bases between the two germline ends. Sequenced: PBMCs. V is TRBV28 and J is TRBJ2-3; perhaps TRBD1 as D (5 bases). The origin of this receptor is a woman under 30 in good health and CMV-seronegative. The CDR3 protein is CASRPPQGWATDTQYF. CDR3 sequence (DNA): TGTGCCAGCAGACCCCCTCAGGGTTGGGCCACAGATACGCAGTATTTT.